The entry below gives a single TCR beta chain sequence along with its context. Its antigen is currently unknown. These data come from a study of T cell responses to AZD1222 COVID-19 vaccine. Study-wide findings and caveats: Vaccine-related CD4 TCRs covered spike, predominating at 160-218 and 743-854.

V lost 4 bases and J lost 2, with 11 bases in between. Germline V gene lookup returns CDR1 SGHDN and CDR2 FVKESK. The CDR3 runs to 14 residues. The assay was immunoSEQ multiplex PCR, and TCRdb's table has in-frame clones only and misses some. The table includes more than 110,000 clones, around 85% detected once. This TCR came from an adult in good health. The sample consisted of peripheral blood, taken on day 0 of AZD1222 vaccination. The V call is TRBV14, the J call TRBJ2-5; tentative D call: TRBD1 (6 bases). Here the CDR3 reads CASSPGHVQETQYF. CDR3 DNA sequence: TGTGCCAGCAGCCCGGGACACGTTCAAGAGACCCAGTACTTC.